Listed here are 25 T cell receptor beta chains from one sample, sequenced in a study of blood T cell repertoires in COVID-19. Libraries were prepared by immunoSEQ multiplex PCR; TCRdb keeps only in-frame clonotypes and omits some of them. Found here are roughly 200,000 clones, about 86% of them singletons; the top ten hold roughly 8.7%. Sequenced: peripheral blood. These receptors were obtained from a man aged 35 to 55 with active or convalescent COVID-19.

The chain combines TRBV9 with TRBJ1-6, with TRBD1 as a possible D gene (5 bases). The CDR3 has 18 amino acids. Germline values: CDR1 SGDLS, CDR2 YYNGEE. V was clipped by 4 bases and J by 5 bases, with 22 bases between them. The CDR3 sequence is CASSPTSFGGRDNSPLHF. The CDR3 DNA reads TGTGCCAGCAGCCCCACATCGTTCGGGGGGAGAGATAATTCACCCCTCCACTTT.

This chain links TRBV4-1 with TRBJ1-1; weak D call: TRBD1 (6 bases). CDR1 and CDR2 (germline): MGHRA, YSYEKL. The CDR3 is 16 residues long. Trimming pared 4 bases from V and 7 bases from J, leaving 22 bases between. The DNA for the CDR3 is TGCGCCAGCAGCCGCACAGGGTTAACTTTGAACGTTGAAGCTTTCTTT. Translation: CASSRTGLTLNVEAFF.

V is TRBV6-6 and J is TRBJ1-2; D may be TRBD1 (6 bases). CDR1 and CDR2 from the germline V gene are MNHNY and SVGAGI (reference sequence). The CDR3 is 12 amino acids. Trimming shortened V by 2 bases and J by 8 bases, and 9 bases separated the two germline ends. The CDR3 DNA sequence: TGTGCCAGCAGTTACGACAGGCAGGGCTACACCTTC. It yields the protein CASSYDRQGYTF.

This rearrangement joins TRBV29-1 to TRBJ2-2; 7 positions match TRBD2. The germline gives CDR1 SQVTM, CDR2 ANQGSEA. The ends lost 3 bases at V and 5 bases at J; junction bases unmatched: 0. This CDR3 region has 12 residues. CDR3 amino acids: CSVEGGTGELFF. CDR3 nucleotide sequence: TGCAGCGTTGAGGGGGGGACCGGGGAGCTGTTTTTT.

The chain combines TRBV18 with TRBJ1-6, with 8 bases identical to TRBD1. The CDR3 covers 16 residues. J gave up 5 bases and V 6 bases, and 9 bases lay outside the gene matches. Germline-derived CDR1 and CDR2 are KGHSH and LQKENI. CDR3 nucleotides: TGTGCCAGCTCCCGGACAGGGACCAACGATAATTCACCCCTCCACTTT. It encodes CASSRTGTNDNSPLHF.

The V and J genes are TRBV5-1 and TRBJ2-7, with TRBD2 as a possible D gene (5 bases). Trimming took 5 bases from V and 5 from J, leaving 8 bases between them. Per germline, CDR1 SGHRS and CDR2 YFSETQ. CDR3 length: 11 amino acids. The CDR3 loop is CASRGSDEQYF. Here the CDR3 DNA reads TGCGCCAGCAGGGGTAGCGACGAGCAGTACTTC.

The chain carries TRBV7-9 and TRBJ2-3, with 8 bases matching TRBD1. With V trimmed by 1 base and J by 4 bases, 4 bases remained unmatched. There are 15 residues in the CDR3. The germline CDR1 and CDR2 sequences are SEHNR and FQNEAQ (reference sequence). CDR3: CASSLGTGNSDTQYF. The DNA for the CDR3 is TGTGCCAGCAGCTTAGGGACAGGGAATTCAGATACGCAGTATTTT.

This rearrangement joins TRBV28 to TRBJ1-1; maybe TRBD1 (6 bases). The CDR3 extends over 16 amino acids. The germline V gene encodes CDR1 MDHEN and CDR2 SYDVKM. Trimming removed 4 bases at V and 8 bases at J, with 23 bases between. Here the CDR3 DNA reads TGTGCCAGCAGTTCACTCAGGGGATATTCGACCCCCGAAGCTTTCTTT. The encoded protein is CASSSLRGYSTPEAFF.

V gene TRBV5-1 combines with J gene TRBJ1-2; D unclear. Germline V gives CDR1 SGHRS, CDR2 YFSETQ. This CDR3 region has 12 residues. The V end was cut by 5 bases, the J end by 4 bases, with 9 bases between. DNA of the CDR3: TGCGCCAGCAGTGCGGCTTCCTATGGCTACACCTTC. This codes for CASSAASYGYTF.

The CDR3 is CASSFRSNEYGYTF. The CDR3, as DNA: TGTGCCAGCAGCTTTCGATCAAATGAGTATGGCTACACCTTC. The gene calls are TRBV11-3 and TRBJ1-2; D is ambiguous. The CDR3 contains 14 residues. The germline V gene has CDR1 SGHNT and CDR2 YENEEA. The germline V and J ends were trimmed by 3 bases and 5 bases, with 13 bases remaining between them. The full variable domain, completed using reference TRBV11-3 and TRBJ1-2, is EAGVVQSPRYKIIEKKQPVAFWCNPISGHNTLYWYLQNLGQGPELLIRYENEEAVDDSQLPKDRFSAERLKGVDSTLKIQPAELGDSAVYLCASSFRSNEYGYTFGSGTRLTVV.

This clone was found a few times. The V gene is TRBV27, the J gene TRBJ1-1; D is undetermined. There are 11 residues in the CDR3. The germline CDR1 and CDR2 sequences are MNHEY and SMNVEV (reference sequence). Between the trimmed V and J ends, which lost 10 bases and 5 bases, there was a span of 11 bases. CDR3 residues: CAIERGTEAFF. The CDR3 region has the DNA TGTGCCATAGAACGCGGAACTGAAGCTTTCTTT.

The chain carries TRBV9 and TRBJ2-7, with 10 bases lining up with TRBD2. The CDR3 consists of 15 residues. The V gene end was trimmed by 4 bases and the J gene end by 5 bases; junction bases not matched to a gene: 9. Germline V gene sequence: CDR1 SGDLS, CDR2 YYNGEE. The CDR3, as DNA: TGTGCCAGCAGCTTAATGCTAGCGGGAGTTGACGAGCAGTACTTC. Its protein is CASSLMLAGVDEQYF.

This chain links TRBV7-9 with TRBJ1-1; tentatively, D is TRBD1 (5 bases). The V gene's germline CDR1 is SEHNR and CDR2 FQNEAQ (reference sequence). The CDR3 covers 12 residues. V lost 2 bases and J lost 5, with 6 bases in between. The CDR3 DNA reads TGTGCCAGCAGCTTACGGGGGACTGAAGCTTTCTTT. This sequence encodes CASSLRGTEAFF.

This chain joins TRBV18 and TRBJ1-1; possible D gene TRBD1, 5 bases. The V gene's germline CDR1 is KGHSH and CDR2 LQKENI. The CDR3 has 16 amino acids. The V and J ends lost 2 bases and 7 bases respectively, with 20 bases between them. CDR3 sequence reads: CASSPTPGTGGGEAFF. CDR3 DNA: TGTGCCAGCTCACCAACTCCGGGAACGGGGGGAGGTGAAGCTTTCTTT.

The chain carries TRBV28 and TRBJ1-2; 7 bases are shared with TRBD1. V trimming: 2 bases; J trimming: 4 bases; junction bases outside the gene matches: 7. Germline V lookup: CDR1 MDHEN, CDR2 SYDVKM. The CDR3 has 15 amino acids. CDR3 amino acids: CASSLAGQITYGYTF. The CDR3 DNA is TGTGCCAGCAGTTTAGCGGGACAGATAACCTATGGCTACACCTTC.

Written as DNA, the CDR3 is TGTGCCTGGAGTGGACCGGGACTAGCGGGAGGCGAGCAGTACTTC. Its protein is CAWSGPGLAGGEQYF. The V and J genes are TRBV30 and TRBJ2-7; TRBD2 aligns across 15 bases. Germline CDR1 and CDR2: GTSNPN and SVGIG (reference sequence). The CDR3 is made up of 15 amino acids. V shed 1 base and J 6 bases; nucleotides not matched to a gene: 4.

This chain links TRBV19 with TRBJ2-5; possible D gene TRBD2, 6 bases. There are 13 residues in the CDR3. The germline V and J ends were trimmed by 8 bases and 5 bases, with 15 bases remaining between them. CDR1 and CDR2 from the germline V gene are LNHDA and SQIVND (reference sequence). Here the CDR3 reads CASSRGVFETQYF. The CDR3 bases are TGTGCCAGTTCCCGCGGGGTTTTTGAGACCCAGTACTTC.

The gene calls are TRBV30 and TRBJ1-6; 11 nucleotides align to TRBD1. This CDR3 is built from 13 residues. The V gene end was trimmed by 8 bases and the J gene end by 10 bases; junction bases not matched to a gene: 7. Germline V gene sequence: CDR1 GTSNPN, CDR2 SVGIG (reference sequence). The DNA for the CDR3 is TGTGCCGGGCGGGACAGGGGGAAATCACCCCTCCACTTT. Translating gives CAGRDRGKSPLHF.

CDR3 DNA sequence: TGTGCCAGCAGTGAACAGGGCCCGGGTGAAGCTTTCTTT. It encodes CASSEQGPGEAFF. This rearrangement joins TRBV25-1 to TRBJ1-1; D may be TRBD1 (5 bases). Germline V gene sequence: CDR1 MGHDK, CDR2 SYGVNS. V lost 2 bases and J 7 bases, leaving 11 bases between the germline ends. The CDR3 extends over 13 amino acids.

J is TRBJ2-7 and V is TRBV2, with TRBD1 matching 8 bases. The CDR3 has 12 residues. After removal of 6 bases from V and 5 bases from J, the junction contained 3 bases not matched to a gene. The germline V gene encodes CDR1 SNHLY and CDR2 FYNNEI. CDR3 loop: CASRQGGNEQYF. As DNA, the CDR3 is TGTGCCAGCAGACAGGGGGGAAACGAGCAGTACTTC. Drawing the rest from reference TRBV2 and TRBJ2-7, the complete variable domain is EPEVTQTPSHQVTQMGQEVILRCVPISNHLYFYWYRQILGQKVEFLVSFYNNEISEKSEIFDDQFSVERPDGSNFTLKIRSTKLEDSAMYFCASRQGGNEQYFGPGTRLTVT.

The rearrangement uses TRBV19 and TRBJ1-5, with D hard to call. This CDR3 is 16 amino acids long. The germline V gene encodes CDR1 LNHDA and CDR2 SQIVND (reference sequence). With 7 bases removed from V and 2 bases from J, the gap between germline ends came to 18 bases. CDR3 protein: CASITLSSGGNQPQHF. In DNA, the CDR3 is TGTGCCAGTATAACATTGTCAAGTGGTGGCAATCAGCCCCAGCATTTT.

This clone was observed a single time. V usage is TRBV19 and J usage is TRBJ2-1; no definite D call. V lost 6 bases, J lost 0 bases, and 12 bases lay in between. CDR1 and CDR2 from the germline V gene are LNHDA and SQIVND (reference sequence). This CDR3 has 15 residues. Written as DNA, the CDR3 is TGTGCCAGTAGGAATCCTGCGAACTCCTACAATGAGCAGTTCTTC. Amino acid sequence: CASRNPANSYNEQFF.

The V and J genes are TRBV6-5 and TRBJ2-7; 7 bases line up with TRBD1. V was clipped by 0 bases and J by 2 bases; unmatched bases: 4. The CDR3 consists of 15 residues. Germline CDR1 is MNHEY and CDR2 is SVGAGI. The CDR3 coding sequence is TGTGCCAGCAGTTACTCTGGGACAGCGGCCTACGAGCAGTACTTC. It encodes CASSYSGTAAYEQYF.

The chain uses TRBV5-5 and TRBJ1-4; D unclear. V was shortened by 0 bases and J by 0 bases, with 3 bases between the two germline ends. CDR3 length: 14 amino acids. Germline assignment: CDR1 SGHKS and CDR2 YYEKEE (reference sequence). CDR3 in amino acids: CASSLASTNEKLFF. In DNA form, the CDR3 reads TGTGCCAGCAGCTTGGCGTCAACTAATGAAAAACTGTTTTTT.

The V and J genes are TRBV21-1 and TRBJ2-1; the table's D call, TRBD2, has no DNA check behind it. TRBV21-1 is given as a pseudogene. The CDR3 extends over 13 amino acids. The CDR3: CASSRTREGWQFF. DNA for the CDR3: TGTGCCAGCAGCAGGACCCGGGAAGGGTGGCAGTTCTTC.